This T cell receptor beta chain was recovered during a study of blood T cell repertoires in COVID-19. Original analysis: Amplified reference gene primers provided the basis for estimating nucleated cell counts. Libraries were prepared by immunoSEQ multiplex PCR; TCRdb keeps only in-frame clonotypes and omits some of them. V and J calls plus clone size are reproduced from that table; the DNA served to infer D and trimming. Among under 300,000 clones listed, 80% to 90% were seen once. The ends were cut back, 6 bases at V and 6 bases at J, with 13 bases in the middle. Germline V CDR1 and CDR2: SNHLY, FYNNEI. This CDR3 contains 13 residues.

Sequenced sample: peripheral blood. This TCR derives from a woman in her seventies with acute or convalescent COVID-19. V is TRBV2 and J is TRBJ2-3; D ambiguous. This CDR3 reads CASRKELPDTQYF. Written as DNA, the CDR3 is TGTGCCAGCAGGAAGGAGCTCCCCGATACGCAGTATTTT.